A selection of T cell receptor beta chains follows, all from one sample in a study of T cell responses to AZD1222 COVID-19 vaccine. Clones were sequenced by immunoSEQ multiplex PCR, and TCRdb holds only the in-frame ones, with some missing. The sample has 93,000 or so clones, approximately 88% seen once. The starting material was peripheral blood, obtained on day 0 of AZD1222 vaccination. These receptor sequences come from an adult in good health. Both conserved end residues are trimmed from each CDR3.

V gene,CDR3 protein
TRBV30,AWGQGADEKLF
TRBV27,ASSFAGGHYEQY
TRBV3-1/TRBV3-2,ASSPPSSEAF
TRBV2,ASSGDSEAF
TRBV2,ASRPDRVRNTEAF
TRBV4-3,ASSQGQSNEKLF
TRBV28,ASSFVAGGPQETQY
TRBV20-1,SAPKVYEQY
TRBV7-6,ASSLEGTGNYGYT
TRBV6-2/TRBV6-3,ASSPPDRGSGYT
TRBV12-3/TRBV12-4,ASSLGSNQPQH
TRBV4-3,ASSQEWTGVGYEQY
TRBV10-1,ASSESSPAEQF
TRBV7-6,ASSPRPTSETQY
TRBV11-3,ASSLVHADTQY
TRBV6-1,ASSEAAVRGYT
TRBV6-5,ASSYAGTTEETQY
TRBV5-4,ASSLQGLHTGELF
TRBV18,ASSPRSGTGLYEQY
TRBV2,ASSVIGQTSGNTIY
TRBV10-3,AIRPTGGGVGDTQY
TRBV18,ASSPPGQGDYEQY
TRBV11-1,ASSLRPTSEKLF
TRBV7-8,ASSLNSGLYEQY
TRBV14,ASSHLAGDEQY
TRBV6-5,ASSRNRGENGYT
TRBV12-3/TRBV12-4,ASRRDSNYGYT
TRBV5-1,ASSLQVQGAGYT
TRBV4-1,ASSQDTKGNEQF
TRBV6-5,ASSYSGTEFLYGYT
TRBV9,ASSSGLAGVGQY
TRBV3-1/TRBV3-2,ASSQRLHNEKLF
TRBV4-1,ASSPRKASGVRETQY
TRBV6-1,ASSDKGAGGYT
TRBV19,ASSIGGGIGETQY
TRBV24-1,ATSGDLTYEQY
TRBV5-8,ASSLGDRGNTEAF
TRBV19,ASRTSGTYEQY
TRBV19,ASSLAGLGTEAF
TRBV11-1,ASSPRLAGGINEQF
TRBV7-9,ASSPVGNYGYT
TRBV2,ASSGTRDQETQY
TRBV30,AWRDRGTYEQY
TRBV3-1/TRBV3-2,ASSPRAANNSPLH
TRBV11-2,ASSYDDGAHEKLF
TRBV7-2,ASSLGTGGMNTEAF
TRBV2,ASRGRDSPNAEAF